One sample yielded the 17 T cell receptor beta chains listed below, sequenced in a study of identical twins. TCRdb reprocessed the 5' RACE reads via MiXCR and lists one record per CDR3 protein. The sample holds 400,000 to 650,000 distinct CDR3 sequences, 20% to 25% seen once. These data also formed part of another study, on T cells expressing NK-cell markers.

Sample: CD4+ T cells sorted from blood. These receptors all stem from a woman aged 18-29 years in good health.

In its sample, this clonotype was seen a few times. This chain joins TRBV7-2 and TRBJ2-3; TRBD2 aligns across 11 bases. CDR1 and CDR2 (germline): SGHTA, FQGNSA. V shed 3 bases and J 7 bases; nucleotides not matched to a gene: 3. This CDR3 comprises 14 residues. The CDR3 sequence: CASSLGLAENTQYF. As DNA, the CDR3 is TGTGCCAGCAGCTTGGGACTAGCGGAAAATACGCAGTATTTT. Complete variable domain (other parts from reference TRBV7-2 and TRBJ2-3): GAGVSQSPSNKVTEKGKDVELRCDPISGHTALYWYRQSLGQGLEFLIYFQGNSAPDKSGLPSDRFSAERTGGSVSTLTIQRTQQEDSAVYLCASSLGLAENTQYFGPGTRLTVL.

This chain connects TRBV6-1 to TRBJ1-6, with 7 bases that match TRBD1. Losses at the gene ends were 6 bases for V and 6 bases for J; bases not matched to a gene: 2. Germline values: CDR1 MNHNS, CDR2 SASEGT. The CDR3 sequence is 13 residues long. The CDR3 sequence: CASRGQVNSPLHF. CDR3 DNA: TGTGCCAGCAGAGGACAGGTTAATTCACCCCTCCACTTT.

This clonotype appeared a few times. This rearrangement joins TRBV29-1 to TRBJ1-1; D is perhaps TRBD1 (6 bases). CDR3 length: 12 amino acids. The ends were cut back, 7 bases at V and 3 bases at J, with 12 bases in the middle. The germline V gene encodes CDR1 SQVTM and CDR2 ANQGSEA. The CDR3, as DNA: TGCAGCGCACAGGGATGGGACACTGAAGCTTTCTTT. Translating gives CSAQGWDTEAFF.

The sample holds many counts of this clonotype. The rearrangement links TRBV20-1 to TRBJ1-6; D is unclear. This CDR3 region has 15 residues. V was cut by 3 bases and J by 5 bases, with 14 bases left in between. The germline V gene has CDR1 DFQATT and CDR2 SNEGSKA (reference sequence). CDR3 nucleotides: TGCAGTGCTAGGACGGTGGGCCAAAATAATTCACCCCTCCACTTT. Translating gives CSARTVGQNNSPLHF.

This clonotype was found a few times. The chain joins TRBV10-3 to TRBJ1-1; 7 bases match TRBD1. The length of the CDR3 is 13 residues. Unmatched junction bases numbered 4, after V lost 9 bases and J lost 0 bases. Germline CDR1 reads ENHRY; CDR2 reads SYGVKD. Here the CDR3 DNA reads TGTGCCATTACGGGACAGATGAACACTGAAGCTTTCTTT. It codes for CAITGQMNTEAFF.

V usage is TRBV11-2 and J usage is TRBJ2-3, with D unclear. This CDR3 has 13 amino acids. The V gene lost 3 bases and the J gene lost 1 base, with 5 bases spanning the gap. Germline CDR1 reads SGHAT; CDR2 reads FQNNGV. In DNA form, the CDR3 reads TGTGCCAGCAGCTTCGTGGGCACAGATACGCAGTATTTT. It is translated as CASSFVGTDTQYF.

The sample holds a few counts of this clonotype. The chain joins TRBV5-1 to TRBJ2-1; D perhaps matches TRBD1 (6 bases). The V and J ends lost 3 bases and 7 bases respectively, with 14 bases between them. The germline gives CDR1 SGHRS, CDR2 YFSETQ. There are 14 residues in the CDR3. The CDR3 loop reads CASSWGPGRNEQFF. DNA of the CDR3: TGCGCCAGCAGCTGGGGGCCCGGCCGGAATGAGCAGTTCTTC.

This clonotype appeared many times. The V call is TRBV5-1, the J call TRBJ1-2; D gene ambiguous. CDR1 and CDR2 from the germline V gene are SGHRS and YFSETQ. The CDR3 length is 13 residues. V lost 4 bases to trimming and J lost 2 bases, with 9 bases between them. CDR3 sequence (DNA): TGCGCCAGCAGCGTACTCCCAAACTATGGCTACACCTTC. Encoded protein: CASSVLPNYGYTF.

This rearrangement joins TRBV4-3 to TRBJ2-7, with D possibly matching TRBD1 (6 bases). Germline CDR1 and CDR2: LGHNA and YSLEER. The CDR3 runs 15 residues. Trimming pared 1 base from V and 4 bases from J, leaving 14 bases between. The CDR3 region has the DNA TGCGCCAGCAGCCAAGTGGGACACGGGGCTTACGAGCAGTACTTC. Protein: CASSQVGHGAYEQYF.

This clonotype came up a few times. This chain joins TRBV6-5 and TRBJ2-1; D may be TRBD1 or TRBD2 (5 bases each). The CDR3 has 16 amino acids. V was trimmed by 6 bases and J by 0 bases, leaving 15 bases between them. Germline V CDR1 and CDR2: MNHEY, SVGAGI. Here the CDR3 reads CASRPWEGTSYNEQFF. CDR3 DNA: TGTGCCAGCAGACCCTGGGAAGGGACCTCCTACAATGAGCAGTTCTTC.

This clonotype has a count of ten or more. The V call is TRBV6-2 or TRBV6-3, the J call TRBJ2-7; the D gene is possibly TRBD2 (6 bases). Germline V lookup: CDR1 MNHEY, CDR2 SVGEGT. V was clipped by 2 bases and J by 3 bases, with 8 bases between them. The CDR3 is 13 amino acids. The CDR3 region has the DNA TGTGCCAGCAGTTACGCGGGGTTCTACGAGCAGTACTTC. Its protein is CASSYAGFYEQYF.

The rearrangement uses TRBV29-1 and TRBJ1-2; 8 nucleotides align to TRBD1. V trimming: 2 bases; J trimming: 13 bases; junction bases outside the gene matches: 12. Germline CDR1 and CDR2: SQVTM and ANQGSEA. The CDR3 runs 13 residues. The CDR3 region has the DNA TGCAGCGTTGAACGGCAGGGGGCAGGAATAGGCACCTTC. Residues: CSVERQGAGIGTF.

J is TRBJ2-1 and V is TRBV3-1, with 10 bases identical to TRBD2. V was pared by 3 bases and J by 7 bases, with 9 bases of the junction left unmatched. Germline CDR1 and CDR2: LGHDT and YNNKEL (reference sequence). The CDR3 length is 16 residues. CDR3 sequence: CASSHRLAGVQNEQFF. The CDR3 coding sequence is TGTGCCAGCAGCCATCGCCTAGCGGGAGTTCAGAATGAGCAGTTCTTC.

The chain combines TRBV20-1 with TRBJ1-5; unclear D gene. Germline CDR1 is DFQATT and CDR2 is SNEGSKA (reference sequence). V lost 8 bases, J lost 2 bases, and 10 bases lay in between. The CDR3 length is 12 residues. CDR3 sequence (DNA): TGCAGTCTCGGCGGAGGCAATCAGCCCCAGCATTTT. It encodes CSLGGGNQPQHF.

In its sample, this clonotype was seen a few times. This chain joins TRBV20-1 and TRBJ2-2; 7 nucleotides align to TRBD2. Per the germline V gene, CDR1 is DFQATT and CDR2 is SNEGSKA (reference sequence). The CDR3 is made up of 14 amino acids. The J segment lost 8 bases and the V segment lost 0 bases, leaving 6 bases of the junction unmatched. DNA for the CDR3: TGCAGTGCTAGAGAGTCCGGGAGGTGGGGGGAGCTGTTTTTT. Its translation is CSARESGRWGELFF.

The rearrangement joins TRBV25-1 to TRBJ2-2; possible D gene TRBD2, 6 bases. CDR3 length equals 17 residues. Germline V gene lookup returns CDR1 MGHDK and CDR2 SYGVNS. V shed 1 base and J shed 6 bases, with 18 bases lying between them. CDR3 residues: CASSESLRERRSGELFF. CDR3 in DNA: TGTGCCAGCAGTGAATCACTCCGGGAGAGAAGATCCGGGGAGCTGTTTTTT.

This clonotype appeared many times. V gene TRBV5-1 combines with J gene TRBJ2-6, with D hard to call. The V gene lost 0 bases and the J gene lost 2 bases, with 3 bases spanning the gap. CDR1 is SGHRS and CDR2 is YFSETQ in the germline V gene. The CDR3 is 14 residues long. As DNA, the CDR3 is TGCGCCAGCAGCTTGGATCCTGGGGCCAACGTCCTGACTTTC. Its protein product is CASSLDPGANVLTF. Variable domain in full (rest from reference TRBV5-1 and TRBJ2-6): KAGVTQTPRYLIKTRGQQVTLSCSPISGHRSVSWYQQTPGQGLQFLFEYFSETQRNKGNFPGRFSGRQFSNSRSEMNVSTLELGDSALYLCASSLDPGANVLTFGAGSRLTVL.